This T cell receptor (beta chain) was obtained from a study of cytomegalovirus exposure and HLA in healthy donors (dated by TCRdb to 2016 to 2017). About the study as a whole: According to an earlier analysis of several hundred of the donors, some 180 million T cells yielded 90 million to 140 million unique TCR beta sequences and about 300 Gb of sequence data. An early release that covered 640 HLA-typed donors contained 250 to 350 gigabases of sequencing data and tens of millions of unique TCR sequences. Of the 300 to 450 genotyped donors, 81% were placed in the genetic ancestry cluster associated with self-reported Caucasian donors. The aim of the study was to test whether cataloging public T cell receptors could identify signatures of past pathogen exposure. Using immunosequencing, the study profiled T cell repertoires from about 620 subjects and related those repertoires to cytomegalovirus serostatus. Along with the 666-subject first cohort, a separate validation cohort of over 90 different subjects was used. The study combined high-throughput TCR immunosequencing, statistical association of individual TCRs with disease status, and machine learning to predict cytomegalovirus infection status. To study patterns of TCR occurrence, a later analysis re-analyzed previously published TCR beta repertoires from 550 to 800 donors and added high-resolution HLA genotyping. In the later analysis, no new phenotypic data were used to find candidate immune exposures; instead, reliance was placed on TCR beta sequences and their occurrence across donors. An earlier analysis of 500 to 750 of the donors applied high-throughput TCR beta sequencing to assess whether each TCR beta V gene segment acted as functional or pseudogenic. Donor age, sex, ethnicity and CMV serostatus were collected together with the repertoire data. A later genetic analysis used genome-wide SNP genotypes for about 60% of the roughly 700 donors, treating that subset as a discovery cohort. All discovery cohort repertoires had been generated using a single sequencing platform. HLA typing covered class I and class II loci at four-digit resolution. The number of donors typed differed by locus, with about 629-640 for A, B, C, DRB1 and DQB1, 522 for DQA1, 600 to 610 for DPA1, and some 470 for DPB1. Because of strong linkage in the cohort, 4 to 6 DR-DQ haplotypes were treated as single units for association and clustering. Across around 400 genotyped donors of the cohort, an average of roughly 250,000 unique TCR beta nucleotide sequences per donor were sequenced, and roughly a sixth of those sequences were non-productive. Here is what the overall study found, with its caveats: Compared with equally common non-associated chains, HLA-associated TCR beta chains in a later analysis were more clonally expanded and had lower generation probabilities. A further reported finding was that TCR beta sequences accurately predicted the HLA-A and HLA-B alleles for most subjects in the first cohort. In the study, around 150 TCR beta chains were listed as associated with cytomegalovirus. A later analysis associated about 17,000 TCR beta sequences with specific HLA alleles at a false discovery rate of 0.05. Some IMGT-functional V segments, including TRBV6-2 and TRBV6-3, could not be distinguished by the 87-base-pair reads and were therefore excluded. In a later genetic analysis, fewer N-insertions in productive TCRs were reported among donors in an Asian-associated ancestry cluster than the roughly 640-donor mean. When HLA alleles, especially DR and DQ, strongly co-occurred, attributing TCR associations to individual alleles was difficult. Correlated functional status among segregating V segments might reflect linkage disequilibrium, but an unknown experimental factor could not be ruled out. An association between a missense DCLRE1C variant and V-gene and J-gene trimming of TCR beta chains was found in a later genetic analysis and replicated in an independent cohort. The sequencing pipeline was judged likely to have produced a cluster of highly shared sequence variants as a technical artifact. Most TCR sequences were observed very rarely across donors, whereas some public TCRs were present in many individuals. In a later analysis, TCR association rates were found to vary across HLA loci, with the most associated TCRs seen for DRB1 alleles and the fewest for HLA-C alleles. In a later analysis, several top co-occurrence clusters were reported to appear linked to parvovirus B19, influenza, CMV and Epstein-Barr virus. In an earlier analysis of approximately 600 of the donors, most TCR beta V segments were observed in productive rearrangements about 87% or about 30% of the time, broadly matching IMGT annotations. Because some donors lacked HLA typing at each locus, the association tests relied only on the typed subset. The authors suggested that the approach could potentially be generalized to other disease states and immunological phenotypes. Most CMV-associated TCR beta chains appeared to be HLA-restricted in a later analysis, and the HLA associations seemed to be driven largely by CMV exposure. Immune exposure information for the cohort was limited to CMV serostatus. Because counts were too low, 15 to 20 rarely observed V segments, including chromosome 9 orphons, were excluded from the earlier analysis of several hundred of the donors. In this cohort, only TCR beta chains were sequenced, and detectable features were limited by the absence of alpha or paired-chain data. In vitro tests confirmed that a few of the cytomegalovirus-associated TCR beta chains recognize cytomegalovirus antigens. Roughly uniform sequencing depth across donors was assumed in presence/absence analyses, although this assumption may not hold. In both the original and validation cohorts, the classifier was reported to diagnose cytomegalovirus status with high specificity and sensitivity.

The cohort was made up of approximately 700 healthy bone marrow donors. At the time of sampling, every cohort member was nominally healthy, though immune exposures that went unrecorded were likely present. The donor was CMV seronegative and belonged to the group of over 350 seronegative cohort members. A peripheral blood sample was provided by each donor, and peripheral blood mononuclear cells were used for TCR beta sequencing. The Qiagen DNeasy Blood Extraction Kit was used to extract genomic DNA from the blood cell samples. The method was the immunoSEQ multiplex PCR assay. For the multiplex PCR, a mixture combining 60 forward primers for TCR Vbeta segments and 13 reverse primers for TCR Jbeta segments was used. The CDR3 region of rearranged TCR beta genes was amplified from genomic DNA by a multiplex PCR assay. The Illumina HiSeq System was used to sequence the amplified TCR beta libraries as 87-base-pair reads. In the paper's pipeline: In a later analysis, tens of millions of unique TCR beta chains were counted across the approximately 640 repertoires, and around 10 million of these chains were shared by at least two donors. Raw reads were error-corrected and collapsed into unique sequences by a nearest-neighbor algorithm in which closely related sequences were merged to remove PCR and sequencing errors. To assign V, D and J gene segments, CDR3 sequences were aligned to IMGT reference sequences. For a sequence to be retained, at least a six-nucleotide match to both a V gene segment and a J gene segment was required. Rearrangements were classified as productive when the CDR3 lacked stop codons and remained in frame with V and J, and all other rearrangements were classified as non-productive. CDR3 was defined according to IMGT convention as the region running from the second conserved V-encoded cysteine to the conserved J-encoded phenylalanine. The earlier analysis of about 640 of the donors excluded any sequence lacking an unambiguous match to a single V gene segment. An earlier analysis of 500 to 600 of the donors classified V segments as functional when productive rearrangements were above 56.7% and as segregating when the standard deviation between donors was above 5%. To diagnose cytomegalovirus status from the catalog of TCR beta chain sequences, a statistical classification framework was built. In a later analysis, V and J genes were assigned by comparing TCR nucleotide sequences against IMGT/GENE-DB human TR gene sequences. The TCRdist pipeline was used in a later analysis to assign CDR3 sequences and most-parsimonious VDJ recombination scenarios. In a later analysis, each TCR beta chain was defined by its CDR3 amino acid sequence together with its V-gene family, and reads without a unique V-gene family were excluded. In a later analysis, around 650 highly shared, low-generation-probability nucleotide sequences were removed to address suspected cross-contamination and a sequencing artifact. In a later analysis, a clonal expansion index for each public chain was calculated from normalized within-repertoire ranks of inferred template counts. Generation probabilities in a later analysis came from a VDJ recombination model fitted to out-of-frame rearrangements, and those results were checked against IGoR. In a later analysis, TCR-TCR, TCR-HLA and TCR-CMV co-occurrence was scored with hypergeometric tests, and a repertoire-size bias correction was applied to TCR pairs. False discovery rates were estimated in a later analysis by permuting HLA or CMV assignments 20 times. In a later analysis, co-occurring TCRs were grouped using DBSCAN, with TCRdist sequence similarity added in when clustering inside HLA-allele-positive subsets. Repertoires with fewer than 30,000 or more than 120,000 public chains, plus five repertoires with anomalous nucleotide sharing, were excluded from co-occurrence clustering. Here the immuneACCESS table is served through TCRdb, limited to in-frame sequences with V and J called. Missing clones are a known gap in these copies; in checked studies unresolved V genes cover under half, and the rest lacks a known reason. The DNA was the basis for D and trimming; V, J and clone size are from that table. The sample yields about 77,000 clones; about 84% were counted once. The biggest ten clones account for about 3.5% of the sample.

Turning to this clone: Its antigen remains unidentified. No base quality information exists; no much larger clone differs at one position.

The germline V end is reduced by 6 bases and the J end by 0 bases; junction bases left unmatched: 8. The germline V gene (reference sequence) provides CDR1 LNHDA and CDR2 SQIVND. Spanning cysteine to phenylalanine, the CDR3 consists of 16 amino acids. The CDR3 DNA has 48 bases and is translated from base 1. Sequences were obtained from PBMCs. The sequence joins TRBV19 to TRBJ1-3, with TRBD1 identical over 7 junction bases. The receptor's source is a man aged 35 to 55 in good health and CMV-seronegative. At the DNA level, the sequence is TGTGCCAGTAGCCTCGACAGGGCCTACTCTGGAAACACCATATATTTT. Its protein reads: CASSLDRAYSGNTIYF.